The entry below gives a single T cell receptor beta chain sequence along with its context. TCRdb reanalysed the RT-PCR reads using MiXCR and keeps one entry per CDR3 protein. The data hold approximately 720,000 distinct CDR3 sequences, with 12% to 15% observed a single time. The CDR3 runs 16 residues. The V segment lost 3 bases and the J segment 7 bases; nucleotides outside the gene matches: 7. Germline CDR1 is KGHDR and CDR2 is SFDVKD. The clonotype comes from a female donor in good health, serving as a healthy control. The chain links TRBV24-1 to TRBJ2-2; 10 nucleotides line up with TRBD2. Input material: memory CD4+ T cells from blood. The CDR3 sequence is CATSDTSGRANGELFF. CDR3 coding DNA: TGTGCCACCAGTGATACCAGCGGGAGGGCCAACGGGGAGCTGTTTTTT.